This T cell receptor (beta chain) was obtained from a study of OX40 agonist ivuxolimab in advanced cancers. The timepoints at which blood was sampled were baseline, cycle 4 day 1, and cycle 7 day 1. Generated by immunoSEQ multiplex PCR, the TCRdb table keeps only in-frame clones and is missing some. The profile shows tens of thousands of clones, 88% of them singletons. V gave up 0 bases and J gave up 3 bases; unmatched junction bases: 2. Germline V lookup: CDR1 SGHTA, CDR2 FQGNSA. This CDR3 region has 15 residues. Comment on this clone: Its antigen is not known.

Findings and caveats of the study: In the expanded peripheral T cells, antigen specificity was never determined.

The gene calls are TRBV7-2 and TRBJ2-1, with 7 bases that match TRBD1. Specimen: CD4+ or CD8+ T cells sorted from blood, collected in a trial of the OX40 agonist ivuxolimab. This receptor was identified in an adult with an advanced solid tumor such as melanoma, head and neck, liver or kidney cancer. The CDR3 DNA is TGTGCCAGCAGCTTAGCACAGGGGAACTACAATGAGCAGTTCTTC. This translates into CASSLAQGNYNEQFF. Together with reference TRBV7-2 and TRBJ2-1, the CDR3 gives the full variable domain: GAGVSQSPSNKVTEKGKDVELRCDPISGHTALYWYRQSLGQGLEFLIYFQGNSAPDKSGLPSDRFSAERTGGSVSTLTIQRTQQEDSAVYLCASSLAQGNYNEQFFGPGTRLTVL.